This T cell receptor beta chain was found in a study of CD8+ T cells in alopecia areata. Extracted RNA was reverse transcribed into cDNA, the sequencing template. Data came from immunoSEQ multiplex PCR; TCRdb stores just in-frame clones and leaves some out. The repertoire holds roughly 200,000 clones, with roughly three fifths as singletons. There are 14 residues in the CDR3. Germline loops: CDR1 SQVTM, CDR2 ANQGSEA. The chain recombines TRBV29-1 with TRBJ1-1; D unresolved. The source material was CD8+ T cells sorted from blood. The TCR sequence derives from a human donor in good health. In nucleotides, the CDR3 is TGCACCCCTCCGGCAGGATCCACGAACACTGAAGCTTTCTTT. This gives the protein CTPPAGSTNTEAFF.